Below, 9 T cell receptor beta chains from the same sample are listed, as sequenced in a study of shared clonotypes between healthy human individuals. Clones were read by immunoSEQ multiplex PCR, and TCRdb kept only the in-frame ones, dropping some. This table holds about 2.4 million clones, approximately 92% found once. Material for sequencing was naive CD4+ T cells sorted from blood. Subset denoted: CD45RA+ positively selected. The receptors originated from a man aged 18-30 years in good health.

V usage is TRBV4-1 and J usage is TRBJ2-1, with 9 bases matching TRBD2. CDR1 MGHRA and CDR2 YSYEKL come from the germline V gene. There are 16 residues in the CDR3. Losses at the gene ends were 3 bases for V and 5 bases for J; bases not matched to a gene: 8. In nucleotides, the CDR3 is TGCGCCAGCAGCCAGGGCCGGGCTAGCGGGAACAATGAGCAGTTCTTC. It encodes CASSQGRASGNNEQFF.

This sequence joins TRBV30 and TRBJ2-7, with D uncertain. Trimming took off 5 bases at V and 1 base at J, with 12 bases between the two ends. Germline CDR1 is GTSNPN and CDR2 is SVGIG (reference sequence). The CDR3 sequence is 13 residues long. For the CDR3, the DNA is TGTGCCTGGGCGGTCGACGGATCCTACGAGCAGTACTTC. As protein: CAWAVDGSYEQYF.

This clone is a singleton in its sample. This chain connects TRBV2 to TRBJ2-3; 9 bases are shared with TRBD1. V was clipped by 7 bases and J by 5 bases; unmatched bases: 4. This CDR3 spans 13 amino acids. Germline V gene lookup returns CDR1 SNHLY and CDR2 FYNNEI. The CDR3 loop reads CASTDRGRDTQYF. The CDR3 DNA is TGTGCCAGCACGGACAGGGGAAGAGATACGCAGTATTTT.

This chain links TRBV29-1 with TRBJ2-3, with 10 positions matching TRBD2. The CDR3 extends over 16 amino acids. The V and J ends lost 0 bases and 4 bases, in that order; junction bases with no gene match: 7. Germline lookup yields CDR1 SQVTM and CDR2 ANQGSEA. CDR3 coding DNA: TGCAGCGTTGAAGATCGAGCGGGAGGGTTGGCAGATACGCAGTATTTT. Its translation: CSVEDRAGGLADTQYF.

The genes are TRBV11-2 and TRBJ1-1, with unresolved D. Deletions cut 5 bases from V and 0 bases from J, with 4 bases between. The CDR3 extends over 12 amino acids. Germline values: CDR1 SGHAT, CDR2 FQNNGV. CDR3 residues: CASSQLNTEAFF. The CDR3 DNA reads TGTGCCAGCAGCCAGTTGAACACTGAAGCTTTCTTT.

A few counts support this clone. The rearrangement joins TRBV18 to TRBJ1-1, with D tentatively TRBD1 (6 bases). The CDR3 loop spans 15 amino acids. V lost 3 bases, J lost 1 base, and 12 bases lay in between. Per germline, CDR1 KGHSH and CDR2 LQKENI. The DNA for the CDR3 is TGTGCCAGCTCACCGGGACAAGGATCGAACACTGAAGCTTTCTTT. It translates to CASSPGQGSNTEAFF.

The chain uses TRBV2 and TRBJ2-2, with TRBD2 as a possible D gene (6 bases). Germline lookup yields CDR1 SNHLY and CDR2 FYNNEI. With 7 bases removed from V and 0 bases from J, the gap between germline ends came to 9 bases. The CDR3 contains 14 residues. The DNA of the CDR3 is TGTGCCAGCACCGGGGACTCGAACACCGGGGAGCTGTTTTTT. Its translation: CASTGDSNTGELFF. The whole variable domain, filled in from reference TRBV2 and TRBJ2-2, reads EPEVTQTPSHQVTQMGQEVILRCVPISNHLYFYWYRQILGQKVEFLVSFYNNEISEKSEIFDDQFSVERPDGSNFTLKIRSTKLEDSAMYFCASTGDSNTGELFFGEGSRLTVL.

The chain joins TRBV11-2 to TRBJ2-5; the D gene is possibly TRBD1 (6 bases). The CDR3 sequence is 13 residues long. V was shortened by 1 base and J by 5 bases, with 8 bases between the two germline ends. From germline, CDR1 is SGHAT and CDR2 FQNNGV. CDR3 in amino acids: CASSLGGPETQYF. The CDR3 nucleotides read TGTGCCAGCAGCTTAGGGGGGCCTGAGACCCAGTACTTC.

The CDR3 sequence: CASSVSGGDFGYTF. CDR3 in DNA: TGCGCCAGCAGTGTATCGGGGGGGGACTTCGGCTACACCTTC. The chain joins TRBV10-1 to TRBJ1-2, with D perhaps TRBD1 (5 bases). Germline V gene lookup returns CDR1 WNHNN and CDR2 SYGVQD (reference sequence). The germline V and J ends were trimmed by 4 bases and 8 bases, with 17 bases remaining between them. CDR3 length: 14 residues.